Sequencing of this TCR beta chain was carried out in a study of T-cell memory formation after mild COVID-19. This CDR3 has 16 residues. J was trimmed by 3 bases and V by 10 bases; bases with no gene match: 16. The V gene's germline CDR1 is MNHEY and CDR2 SVGEGT. One entry per CDR3 protein, called by TCRdb with MiXCR from the 5' RACE reads. The table includes approximately 390,000 distinct CDR3 sequences, about a sixth detected once. Sequenced: PBMCs or a T cell subset sorted from them (not recorded which). The clonotype comes from a man between 18 and 29 years old who had mild COVID-19 (a few samples of this study predate the infection). Cell type and time point are not known. The genes are TRBV6-2 or TRBV6-3 and TRBJ1-1; 8 nucleotides agree with TRBD1. The CDR3, as DNA: TGTGCCACCAGGAACAGGGGGGCCGACTCATACACTGAAGCTTTCTTT. Its protein product is CATRNRGADSYTEAFF.